Below are 32 T cell receptor beta chains sequenced from a single sample in a study of CD8 T cells in ankylosing spondylitis. From the 5' RACE reads, TCRdb called clonotypes with MiXCR, one entry per CDR3 protein. The sample has 150,000 to 200,000 distinct CDR3 sequences, about 20% seen once. The sequencing sample was made of blood, either unsorted or a sorted T cell fraction (not recorded which). The receptor source for this set is a male donor under 30 with ankylosing spondylitis or in good health (not recorded which).

This clonotype occurred many times. The rearrangement joins TRBV5-1 to TRBJ2-6; a weak D match, TRBD1 (6 bases). The CDR3 is 17 amino acids. Trimming shortened V by 3 bases and J by 2 bases, and 15 bases separated the two germline ends. In germline, CDR1 is SGHRS, CDR2 YFSETQ. In nucleotides, the CDR3 is TGCGCCAGCAGCTCGGACCTACAGGGAGCTGGGGCCAACGTCCTGACTTTC. Protein product: CASSSDLQGAGANVLTF.

The rearrangement uses TRBV6-2 or TRBV6-3 and TRBJ2-3, with D unresolved. Germline CDR1 MNHEY, CDR2 SVGEGT. V was clipped by 5 bases and J by 2 bases, with 8 bases between them. The CDR3 loop spans 13 amino acids. CDR3 sequence reads: CASSPPNTDTQYF. For the CDR3, the DNA is TGTGCCAGCAGTCCACCTAACACAGATACGCAGTATTTT.

This clonotype has a handful of counts. This chain links TRBV20-1 with TRBJ2-2; D remains ambiguous. The CDR3 extends over 12 amino acids. Trimming stripped 6 bases from V and 0 bases from J, with 5 bases between. The germline gives CDR1 DFQATT, CDR2 SNEGSKA (reference sequence). This CDR3 is CSAPTNTGELFF. CDR3 nucleotide sequence: TGCAGTGCACCCACGAACACCGGGGAGCTGTTTTTT.

This clonotype has at least ten counts. This chain's CDR3 is CSVRSGPGETQYF. The CDR3, as DNA: TGCAGCGTCCGGTCGGGGCCGGGGGAGACCCAGTACTTC. The chain has TRBV29-1 and TRBJ2-5, with D possibly being TRBD1 or TRBD2 (5 bases each). This CDR3 has 13 amino acids. CDR1 and CDR2 from the germline V gene are SQVTM and ANQGSEA. V lost 6 bases, J lost 5 bases, and 16 bases lay in between.

In its sample, this clonotype was seen many times. The gene calls are TRBV4-1 and TRBJ1-2, with D uncertain. Germline CDR1 MGHRA, CDR2 YSYEKL. Trimming stripped 1 base from V and 2 bases from J, with 11 bases between. This CDR3 contains 15 residues. CDR3 in DNA: TGCGCCAGCAGCCAAGCGGAGGGAATCAACTATGGCTACACCTTC. Translating gives CASSQAEGINYGYTF.

This clonotype was found many times. The chain employs TRBV29-1 and TRBJ1-1; maybe TRBD1 (6 bases). The CDR3 is made up of 13 amino acids. V was trimmed by 6 bases and J by 2 bases, leaving 13 bases between them. CDR1 is SQVTM and CDR2 is ANQGSEA in the germline V gene. DNA for the CDR3: TGCAGCGTCATAACAGGGTTTAACACTGAAGCTTTCTTT. This translates into CSVITGFNTEAFF.

This clonotype was observed at least ten times. V gene TRBV12-3 or TRBV12-4 combines with J gene TRBJ2-5; possible D gene TRBD1, 5 bases. The CDR3 contains 15 residues. Trimming took off 6 bases at V and 5 bases at J, with 19 bases between the two ends. This CDR3 reads CASSGRRDPSETQYF. The CDR3 region has the DNA TGTGCCAGCAGCGGCCGCAGGGATCCATCGGAGACCCAGTACTTC.

This clonotype was recorded at least ten times. V usage is TRBV29-1 and J usage is TRBJ1-1; no clear D gene. Germline CDR1 and CDR2: SQVTM and ANQGSEA. This CDR3 has 12 amino acids. V shed 7 bases and J shed 5 bases, with 14 bases lying between them. The chain's CDR3 is CSASRGGTEAFF. CDR3 nucleotide sequence: TGCAGCGCCTCACGGGGTGGAACTGAAGCTTTCTTT.

The chain employs TRBV7-9 and TRBJ2-1; 7 positions match TRBD2. Losses at the gene ends were 3 bases for V and 4 bases for J; bases not matched to a gene: 6. CDR1 SEHNR and CDR2 FQNEAQ come from the germline V gene (reference sequence). This CDR3 region has 15 residues. CDR3 region: CASSFPERGYNEQFF. The DNA for the CDR3 is TGTGCCAGCAGCTTTCCGGAGCGGGGATACAATGAGCAGTTCTTC.

This clonotype was picked up many times. This chain joins TRBV24-1 and TRBJ1-5; D uncertain. This CDR3 has 12 amino acids. V lost 2 bases and J 6 bases, leaving 4 bases between the germline ends. The germline V gene encodes CDR1 KGHDR and CDR2 SFDVKD. The CDR3 loop is CATSDSVQPQHF. The CDR3 region has the DNA TGTGCCACCAGTGATTCAGTTCAGCCCCAGCATTTT.

In this sample, this clonotype turned up many times. The chain combines TRBV7-9 with TRBJ2-7; D unclear. Germline V gives CDR1 SEHNR, CDR2 FQNEAQ (reference sequence). Trimming removed 1 base at V and 3 bases at J, with 10 bases between. The CDR3 length is 14 residues. The CDR3 DNA reads TGTGCCAGCAGCTTAGTCGGTACGGGCTACGAGCAGTACTTC. This sequence encodes CASSLVGTGYEQYF.

At least ten counts were recorded for this clonotype. The J gene is TRBJ2-7, the V gene TRBV10-3; D is unresolved. The CDR3 runs to 15 residues. The ends were cut back, 4 bases at V and 3 bases at J, with 16 bases in the middle. CDR1 and CDR2 from the germline V gene are ENHRY and SYGVKD. The CDR3 DNA is TGTGCCATCAGTGCTGGACCGATCAATAGCTACGAGCAGTACGTC. As protein: CAISAGPINSYEQYV.

This clonotype was counted many times. The V gene is TRBV7-8, the J gene TRBJ1-6, with 9 bases lining up with TRBD1. Unmatched junction bases numbered 16, after V lost 5 bases and J lost 14 bases. The germline V gene encodes CDR1 SGHVS and CDR2 FQNEAQ. This CDR3 comprises 16 residues. CDR3 bases: TGTGCCAGCAGCCTCAACGCCGGACAGGGGTTTATATCCCTCCACTTT. Translated: CASSLNAGQGFISLHF.

At least ten counts were recorded for this clonotype. CDR3: CSALDSSYEQYF. The CDR3, as DNA: TGCAGTGCCCTGGACAGTTCCTACGAGCAGTACTTC. The chain couples TRBV20-1 to TRBJ2-7, with D perhaps matching TRBD1 (6 bases). The ends were cut back, 6 bases at V and 1 base at J, with 10 bases in the middle. There are 12 residues in the CDR3. Germline lookup yields CDR1 DFQATT and CDR2 SNEGSKA (reference sequence).

This clonotype has a count of ten or more. The CDR3: CASSYSFQTNTEAFF. The CDR3 region has the DNA TGTGCCAGCAGTTACTCGTTCCAGACGAACACTGAAGCTTTCTTT. The genes are TRBV6-5 and TRBJ1-1; D is unresolved. CDR1 MNHEY and CDR2 SVGAGI come from the germline V gene. Trimming pared 0 bases from V and 1 base from J, leaving 9 bases between. The CDR3 spans 15 residues.

This clonotype was recorded at least ten times. The rearrangement links TRBV7-2 to TRBJ1-5, with TRBD1 matching 7 bases. This CDR3 is built from 14 residues. CDR1 is SGHTA and CDR2 is FQGNSA in the germline V gene. J lost 9 bases, V lost 1 base, and 6 bases had no gene match. The CDR3 DNA follows: TGTGCCAGCAGCTTAGGGGACAGCGTCGGGCCCCAGCATTTT. This gives the protein CASSLGDSVGPQHF.

This clonotype has a count of ten or more. This chain joins TRBV15 and TRBJ2-1, with D possibly being TRBD2 (5 bases). V lost 6 bases and J 5 bases, leaving 8 bases between the germline ends. This CDR3 contains 12 residues. CDR1 is LNHNV, CDR2 YYDKDF, per germline (reference sequence). The CDR3 here is CATRDFNNEQFF. Written as DNA, the CDR3 is TGTGCCACCAGGGACTTTAACAATGAGCAGTTCTTC. The entire variable domain, with the rest obtained from reference TRBV15 and TRBJ2-1, is as follows: DAMVIQNPRYQVTQFGKPVTLSCSQTLNHNVMYWYQQKSSQAPKLLFHYYDKDFNNEADTPDNFQSRRPNTSFCFLDIRSPGLGDTAMYLCATRDFNNEQFFGPGTRLTVL.

This clonotype has a count of ten or more. The chain couples TRBV29-1 to TRBJ1-1; D unresolved. The CDR3 extends over 14 amino acids. Trimming removed 2 bases at V and 1 base at J, with 11 bases between. From germline, CDR1 is SQVTM and CDR2 ANQGSEA. The CDR3 sequence is CSVESQARNTEAFF. CDR3 nucleotide sequence: TGCAGCGTTGAATCGCAGGCCCGGAACACTGAAGCTTTCTTT.

CDR3 DNA sequence: TGCAGCGTTGAAGGGTGGGATATGGAGGGAGCTAGATCGGGTGAGCAGTTCTTC. Encoded protein: CSVEGWDMEGARSGEQFF. The chain joins TRBV29-1 to TRBJ2-1; D perhaps matches TRBD2 (6 bases). Germline V gene data show CDR1 as SQVTM and CDR2 as ANQGSEA. The V gene lost 1 base and the J gene lost 9 bases, with 28 bases spanning the gap. The CDR3 totals 18 residues.

The sample holds many counts of this clonotype. The chain recombines TRBV3-1 with TRBJ2-1, with TRBD2 matching over 14 bases. Germline CDR1 LGHDT, CDR2 YNNKEL (reference sequence). This CDR3 contains 18 residues. J lost 2 bases, V lost 1 base, and 4 bases had no gene match. The DNA of the CDR3 is TGTGCCAGCAGCCAAGCTGGGACTAGCGGGAGCCCCTACAATGAGCAGTTCTTC. Encoded protein: CASSQAGTSGSPYNEQFF.

This clonotype was seen more than once but under ten times. The V and J genes are TRBV20-1 and TRBJ2-1; D remains ambiguous. V dropped 0 bases and J dropped 0 bases, with 15 bases sitting between them. The CDR3 runs to 17 residues. The germline V gene encodes CDR1 DFQATT and CDR2 SNEGSKA (reference sequence). The CDR3 DNA is TGCAGTGCTAGAGACCCGCGGATCGACGACTCCTACAATGAGCAGTTCTTC. Its protein is CSARDPRIDDSYNEQFF.

Many counts were recorded for this clonotype. The chain recombines TRBV5-1 with TRBJ2-1; D perhaps matches TRBD2 (5 bases). Looked up from germline, CDR1 is SGHRS and CDR2 is YFSETQ. The V end was cut by 8 bases, the J end by 5 bases, with 8 bases between. There are 11 residues in the CDR3. DNA of the CDR3: TGCGCCAGTCTGGGAGACAATGAGCAGTTCTTC. This sequence encodes CASLGDNEQFF.

This chain connects TRBV20-1 to TRBJ2-3; D remains unclear. V gave up 1 base and J gave up 1 base, with 12 bases separating them. The CDR3 covers 15 residues. The V gene's germline CDR1 is DFQATT and CDR2 SNEGSKA (reference sequence). CDR3 bases: TGCAGTGCTAGAGTTAGTACAGTCGGCACAGATACGCAGTATTTT. Protein sequence: CSARVSTVGTDTQYF.

The chain carries TRBV6-6 and TRBJ2-4; a weak D match, TRBD2 (6 bases). V was shortened by 2 bases and J by 1 base, with 12 bases between the two germline ends. CDR1 and CDR2 (germline): MNHNY, SVGAGI (reference sequence). The length of the CDR3 is 16 residues. DNA of the CDR3: TGTGCCAGCAGTTACGATCTAGCGATTGCCAAAAACATTCAGTACTTC. Its translation is CASSYDLAIAKNIQYF.

A few counts support this clonotype. The chain uses TRBV5-1 and TRBJ2-1; unclear D gene. CDR1 SGHRS and CDR2 YFSETQ come from the germline V gene. The CDR3 is 17 amino acids. V lost 0 bases and J 2 bases, leaving 15 bases between the germline ends. The CDR3 is CASSLAHVLFPYNEQFF. The CDR3 region has the DNA TGCGCCAGCAGCTTGGCCCATGTATTGTTCCCCTACAATGAGCAGTTCTTC.

The gene calls are TRBV9 and TRBJ2-5, with no clear D. The CDR3 totals 13 residues. Germline assignment: CDR1 SGDLS and CDR2 YYNGEE. V shed 2 bases and J shed 4 bases, with 9 bases lying between them. CDR3 nucleotide sequence: TGTGCCAGCAGCGTGATGGTCGGAGAGACCCAGTACTTC. Its protein is CASSVMVGETQYF.

This clonotype was detected many times. The CDR3 protein is CASSLNRGMNTEAFF. The CDR3 nucleotides are TGCGCCAGCAGCTTGAATAGGGGCATGAACACTGAAGCTTTCTTT. This chain joins TRBV5-1 and TRBJ1-1; weak D call: TRBD1 (5 bases). V lost 1 base and J lost 0, with 10 bases in between. The CDR3 is 15 amino acids. The V gene's germline CDR1 is SGHRS and CDR2 YFSETQ.

This clonotype was observed at least ten times. The chain is built from TRBV6-2 or TRBV6-3 and TRBJ2-1; D unresolved. Germline-derived CDR1 and CDR2 are MNHEY and SVGEGT. Between the trimmed V and J ends, which lost 6 bases and 7 bases, there was a span of 7 bases. The CDR3 totals 11 residues. This chain's CDR3 is CASSLENEQFF. DNA for the CDR3: TGTGCCAGCAGCCTAGAAAATGAGCAGTTCTTC.

There are a few counts of this clonotype. This sequence joins TRBV7-6 and TRBJ1-3; no definite D call. V shed 5 bases and J shed 1 base, with 15 bases lying between them. Germline V CDR1 and CDR2: SGHVS, FNYEAQ. The CDR3 is 16 residues long. The CDR3 sequence: CASSQRTATSGNTIYF. DNA of the CDR3: TGTGCCAGCAGCCAAAGGACGGCCACGTCTGGAAACACCATATATTTT.

This clonotype was counted ten times or more. The chain has TRBV5-1 and TRBJ2-3, with D perhaps TRBD2 (6 bases). This CDR3 has 15 residues. Per the germline V gene, CDR1 is SGHRS and CDR2 is YFSETQ. Trimming took off 3 bases at V and 5 bases at J, with 16 bases between the two ends. The CDR3 loop is CASSSGGVVGDTQYF. The CDR3 bases are TGCGCCAGCAGCTCCGGAGGGGTAGTAGGAGATACGCAGTATTTT.

This clonotype has ten or more counts. The chain joins TRBV5-1 to TRBJ2-1; D is ambiguous. The CDR3 is 12 residues long. Germline V gives CDR1 SGHRS, CDR2 YFSETQ. V lost 7 bases to trimming and J lost 5 bases, with 10 bases between them. The CDR3 is CASYWANNEQFF. In nucleotides, the CDR3 is TGCGCCAGCTACTGGGCGAACAATGAGCAGTTCTTC.

This clonotype was counted many times. The chain employs TRBV4-2 and TRBJ2-1, with 7 positions matching TRBD2. The V and J ends lost 0 bases and 2 bases, in that order; junction bases with no gene match: 4. The CDR3 has 16 residues. The germline CDR1 and CDR2 sequences are LGHNA and YNFKEQ. The CDR3 coding sequence is TGTGCCAGCAGCCAAGATACGGCGGGAGCCTACAATGAGCAGTTCTTC. This gives the protein CASSQDTAGAYNEQFF.